The 9 T cell receptor beta chains in this list originate from one sample, sequenced in a study of memory CD4+ T cells and cytomegalovirus serostatus. Sequencing was performed with immunoSEQ multiplex PCR; in TCRdb, only in-frame clones are kept and a portion is missing. The data show roughly 50,000 clones, approximately 86% seen once. The sort gate was single viable CD3+CD4+CD8-CD45RO+ cells for memory CD4+ T cells. What was sequenced was memory CD4+ T cells from blood. These receptors all come from an adult in good health and CMV-seronegative. Some clones in this sample may be carry-over from other donors' samples.

V gene TRBV5-1 combines with J gene TRBJ1-5; TRBD1 matches at 8 bases. The J segment lost 0 bases and the V segment lost 4 bases, leaving 6 bases of the junction unmatched. Germline CDR1 and CDR2: SGHRS and YFSETQ. The CDR3 has 16 amino acids. CDR3 bases: TGCGCCAGCAGCCCGGGACAGGTATATAGCAATCAGCCCCAGCATTTT. This gives the protein CASSPGQVYSNQPQHF.

This clone was observed a few times. This specimen includes other DNA sequences encoding the same CDR3. V gene TRBV5-4 combines with J gene TRBJ2-7, with 9 bases identical to TRBD2. CDR3 length equals 14 residues. Germline CDR1 reads SGHNT; CDR2 reads YYREEE (reference sequence). J lost 7 bases, V lost 3 bases, and 8 bases had no gene match. In DNA, the CDR3 is TGTGCCAGCAGCTCCTTAGCGGGAGTGGGGGAGCAGTACTTC. Its protein product is CASSSLAGVGEQYF.

The chain combines TRBV19 with TRBJ2-2, with TRBD2 matching over 13 bases. Germline V gene lookup returns CDR1 LNHDA and CDR2 SQIVND (reference sequence). V dropped 5 bases and J dropped 5; count of bases not matched to a gene: 5. There are 16 residues in the CDR3. DNA of the CDR3: TGTGCCAGTAGTCTAACTAGCGGGAGGGGTACCGGGGAGCTGTTTTTT. Protein sequence: CASSLTSGRGTGELFF. Full variable domain (rest looked up from reference TRBV19 and TRBJ2-2): DGGITQSPKYLFRKEGQNVTLSCEQNLNHDAMYWYRQDPGQGLRLIYYSQIVNDFQKGDIAEGYSVSREKKESFPLTVTSAQKNPTAFYLCASSLTSGRGTGELFFGEGSRLTVL.

The V and J genes are TRBV28 and TRBJ2-1; TRBD2 aligns across 7 bases. The CDR3 spans 13 residues. The V gene end was trimmed by 6 bases and the J gene end by 6 bases; junction bases not matched to a gene: 5. Germline V gives CDR1 MDHEN, CDR2 SYDVKM. CDR3 residues: CASRTGGLNEQFF. The CDR3 nucleotides read TGTGCCAGCAGAACGGGAGGCCTCAATGAGCAGTTCTTC.

This clone was detected only a few times. This chain joins TRBV18 and TRBJ1-1, with D unresolved. The germline gives CDR1 KGHSH, CDR2 LQKENI. CDR3 size: 13 residues. V lost 3 bases, J lost 1 base, and 6 bases lay in between. The CDR3 spells CASSPRGNTEAFF. Here the CDR3 DNA reads TGTGCCAGCTCACCGCGGGGGAACACTGAAGCTTTCTTT.

This chain connects TRBV6-5 to TRBJ1-5; no clear D gene. The CDR3 is 14 residues long. Trimming took 6 bases from V and 7 from J, leaving 16 bases between them. The germline CDR1 and CDR2 sequences are MNHEY and SVGAGI. CDR3 DNA sequence: TGTGCCAGCAGCCGGCGTGACGCGGGGCAGCCCCAGCATTTT. Residues: CASSRRDAGQPQHF.

The rearrangement joins TRBV11-3 to TRBJ2-1, with 7 positions matching TRBD2. The CDR3 contains 15 residues. Germline assignment: CDR1 SGHNT and CDR2 YENEEA. V was clipped by 5 bases and J by 8 bases; unmatched bases: 12. CDR3 in DNA: TGTGCCAGCAGCCTCCTGGGCGGGAGCCCCCATGAGCAGTTCTTC. Translation gives CASSLLGGSPHEQFF.

The chain links TRBV6-4 to TRBJ1-2; D is possibly TRBD1 (5 bases). The germline gives CDR1 MRHNA, CDR2 SNTAGT. The CDR3 covers 14 residues. Trimming removed 8 bases at V and 8 bases at J, with 21 bases between. This chain's CDR3 is CASGGRDGTRGYTF. Here the CDR3 DNA reads TGTGCCAGCGGAGGACGGGACGGTACACGGGGCTACACCTTC.

The chain couples TRBV9 to TRBJ1-4; D is undetermined. With 0 bases removed from V and 5 bases from J, the gap between germline ends came to 14 bases. The CDR3 is 16 amino acids. The germline gives CDR1 SGDLS, CDR2 YYNGEE. The DNA of the CDR3 is TGTGCCAGCAGCGTAGACGGAGCAGGTCCCAATGAAAAACTGTTTTTT. It codes for CASSVDGAGPNEKLFF.